The rows below give T cell receptor beta chains drawn from one sample of a study of T cell repertoires in cytomegalovirus infection. What these receptors recognize is not known. TCRdb redid the calling of the reads with MiXCR, one entry per CDR3 protein. The data contain a few hundred thousand distinct CDR3 sequences, about 33% of them singletons. The sequences come from cultured PBMCs, collected from culture after CMV antigen stimulation. The receptor set was obtained from a human donor in good health (CMV status not recorded). Some clones in this sample may be carry-over from other donors' samples. The CDR3 runs from the conserved cysteine through the conserved F or W. Each record gives: J gene, D gene, V gene, clone size, CDR3 DNA, CDR3 protein. D genes are given only for firm matches. The listing skips clone size in some rows; elsewhere it reads once, few, many or a size class.

TRBJ2-2 | - | TRBV12-3/TRBV12-4 | many | TGTGCCAGCAGACGACTGGGCACCGGGGAGCTGTTTTTT | CASRRLGTGELFF
TRBJ1-4 | - | TRBV7-2 | few | TGTGCCAGCAGCTTAGAACCAAGGGTTGAAAAACTGTTTTTT | CASSLEPRVEKLFF
TRBJ1-1 | - | TRBV5-8 | few | TGTGCCAGCAGCTTTTTGAGGGGCCAAAACACTGAAGCTTTCTTT | CASSFLRGQNTEAFF
TRBJ2-5 | TRBD2 | TRBV29-1 | - | TGCAGCGTTGAAAAACTAGCGGGAGTCGGAGAGACCCAGTACTTC | CSVEKLAGVGETQYF
TRBJ2-1 | - | TRBV28 | few | TGTGCCAGCAGTCCCTCGCCATCCACTGAGCAGTTCTTC | CASSPSPSTEQFF
TRBJ2-3 | - | TRBV7-3 | few | TGTGCCAGCAGCTTAATGTCTCCGCAAGATACGCAGTATTTT | CASSLMSPQDTQYF
TRBJ2-7 | - | TRBV6-2/TRBV6-3 | - | TGTGCCAGCCAGATCCCTCCATGGTACGAGCAGTACTTC | CASQIPPWYEQYF
TRBJ2-1 | - | TRBV18 | - | TGTGCCAGCTCACCCCGGGAGAGCTCCTACAATGAGCAGTTCTTC | CASSPRESSYNEQFF
TRBJ2-7 | - | TRBV6-1 | - | TGTGCCAGCAGTAGCGCTGCGGACGAGCAGTACTTC | CASSSAADEQYF
TRBJ1-4 | TRBD1 | TRBV7-2 | - | TGTGCCAGCGGCTTGATGGGACAGGGTAATGAAAAACTGTTTTTT | CASGLMGQGNEKLFF
TRBJ2-2 | - | TRBV24-1 | - | TGTGCCACCCAACAGACCACCGGGGAGCTGTTTTTT | CATQQTTGELFF
TRBJ2-5 | - | TRBV7-2 | - | TGTGCCCGCAGCTTCGCAGCAACGAGAGAGACCCAGTACTTC | CARSFAATRETQYF
TRBJ2-3 | TRBD2 | TRBV11-2 | - | TGTGCCAGCAGCCCCGCCGGACTAGAATCAGATACGCAGTATTTT | CASSPAGLESDTQYF
TRBJ2-3 | TRBD2 | TRBV27 | - | TGTGCCAGCAGCCACCTTGAGCGGGAGGGCACAGATACGCAGTATTTT | CASSHLEREGTDTQYF
TRBJ2-7 | - | TRBV7-2 | - | TGTGCCAGCAGCTTAGGGTGGGCTAGCGTCAACGAGCAGTACTTC | CASSLGWASVNEQYF
TRBJ1-6 | - | TRBV6-6 | - | TGTGCCAGCAGTTACCTACTCAGGGAAGAGTCACCCCTCCACTTT | CASSYLLREESPLHF
TRBJ2-3 | - | TRBV18 | few | TGTGCCAGCTCACCACCTGCTAGCACAGATACGCAGTATTTT | CASSPPASTDTQYF
TRBJ2-7 | - | TRBV7-2 | many | TGTGCCAGCAGCCCCGTCCGGAGCGGCGAGCAGTACTTC | CASSPVRSGEQYF
TRBJ2-5 | - | TRBV19 | few | TGTGCCAGCAAACCCGGGCCATCAGAGACCCAGTACTTC | CASKPGPSETQYF
TRBJ1-2 | - | TRBV7-9 | - | TGTGCCAGCAGCTTAGCGCGGGGCTACACCTTC | CASSLARGYTF
TRBJ2-2 | - | TRBV19 | few | TGTGCCAGTAGTATCGGGGCATCGGCCGGGGAGCTGTTTTTT | CASSIGASAGELFF
TRBJ2-1 | TRBD2 | TRBV7-2 | - | TGTGCCAGCAGCCGACCGACTGAATCTCCGATGAATAGCGGGATGGACTCCTACAATGAGCAGTTCTTC | CASSRPTESPMNSGMDSYNEQFF
TRBJ2-1 | - | TRBV29-1 | few | TGCAGCGTGGTGGGTGTAGCCTACAATGAGCAGTTCTTC | CSVVGVAYNEQFF
TRBJ2-1 | TRBD2 | TRBV12-3/TRBV12-4 | - | TGTGCCAGCAGTTTCCCTTTCCTAGCGGGTTACAATGAGCAGTTCTTC | CASSFPFLAGYNEQFF
TRBJ2-1 | TRBD2 | TRBV12-3/TRBV12-4 | few | TGTGCCAGCACCCTCACCATGAGCGGGAGAACCTACAATGAGCAGTTCTTC | CASTLTMSGRTYNEQFF
TRBJ2-1 | - | TRBV4-1 | many | TGCGCCAGCAGCCACCTGGGTCAAAGGAATGAGCAGTTCTTC | CASSHLGQRNEQFF
TRBJ1-2 | - | TRBV7-2 | - | TGTGCCAGCAGCTTAGTCCTCGGACGGAACTATGGCTACACCTTC | CASSLVLGRNYGYTF
TRBJ2-3 | - | TRBV9 | few | TGTGCCAGCAGCCCAGAGAGGGGTCTAGCCTCTCCCCGTCTGGATACGCAGTATTTT | CASSPERGLASPRLDTQYF
TRBJ2-2 | TRBD1 | TRBV7-8 | few | TGTGCCAGCAGCCAAAGGACAGGGGCCACCGGGGAGCTGTTTTTT | CASSQRTGATGELFF
TRBJ2-7 | - | TRBV12-3/TRBV12-4 | - | TGTGCCAGCAGCGACCTCTCCTACGAGCAGTACTTC | CASSDLSYEQYF
TRBJ2-7 | TRBD2 | TRBV20-1 | - | TGCAGTGCTAGAGAAGTAGCGGGAGGTGCCGAGCAGTACTTC | CSAREVAGGAEQYF
TRBJ1-1 | TRBD1 | TRBV19 | - | TGTGCCAGTAGTATTCGGACAGGATCCACTGAAGCTTTCTTT | CASSIRTGSTEAFF
TRBJ1-1 | - | TRBV11-2 | - | TGTGCCAGCAGCGGGGGTATGGCGCTGCAAGACACTGAAGCTTTCTTT | CASSGGMALQDTEAFF
TRBJ1-5 | TRBD1 | TRBV7-9 | few | TGTGCCAGCAGCTTAGCGTGGGGACAGGGGTCATATGGGAATCAGCCCCAGCATTTT | CASSLAWGQGSYGNQPQHF
TRBJ1-5 | - | TRBV12-3/TRBV12-4 | few | TGTGCCAGCAGTTTAGTAGGCGGGGAGAGGCAGCCCCAGCATTTT | CASSLVGGERQPQHF
TRBJ1-1 | - | TRBV7-9 | few | TGTGCCAGCAGCTTAGCGCAGGGTCGGGTGAACACTGAAGCTTTCTTT | CASSLAQGRVNTEAFF
TRBJ2-1 | - | TRBV6-2/TRBV6-3 | - | TGTGCCAGCACCCTAGGAGGGGGCATCTACAATGAGCAGTTCTTC | CASTLGGGIYNEQFF
TRBJ2-3 | TRBD2 | TRBV11-2 | few | TGTGCCACCGGGACTAGCGGGAGCTCAGATACGCAGTATTTT | CATGTSGSSDTQYF
TRBJ1-2 | TRBD1 | TRBV5-6 | - | TGTGCCAGCAGCTCGTGGGGGACAGGGGTGCGCTACACCTTC | CASSSWGTGVRYTF
TRBJ1-2 | - | TRBV7-9 | few | TGTGCCAGCAGCGAGACCGATTTCGCTAACTATGGCTACACCTTC | CASSETDFANYGYTF
TRBJ2-7 | - | TRBV7-2 | many | TGTGCCAGCAGCCCCAACCGCCCCCCCCTGGGAATCATGACGGGACTCGAGCAGTACTTC | CASSPNRPPLGIMTGLEQYF
TRBJ1-5 | TRBD1 | TRBV20-1 | once | TGCAGTGCTAGAGAAATTAGACAGGGGATCGATCAGCCCCAGCATTTT | CSAREIRQGIDQPQHF
TRBJ2-3 | TRBD2 | TRBV6-2/TRBV6-3 | - | TGTGCCAGCAGCCTACTAGCGAACACAGATACGCAGTATTTT | CASSLLANTDTQYF
TRBJ2-1 | - | TRBV20-1 | - | TGCAGTGCTTCCCGTCGGGAGTTTGGTGAGCAGTTCTTC | CSASRREFGEQFF